This T cell receptor beta chain was captured in a study of CXCR3-negative and CXCR3-positive naive CD8 T cells. About the study: For each library, about 1.5 +/- 0.3 million TRB reads were obtained, around 140 million in total. Study findings and constraints: Higher TRB CDR3 hydrophobicity marked CXCR3-positive naive cells relative to CXCR3-negative naive cells. TRBV-TRBJ usage was similar across naive CXCR3 subsets but distinct in memory cells.

The authors made the TRB cDNA libraries by 5' RACE using UMI labels. TCRdb reprocessed the 5' RACE reads and stores each CDR3 protein as one record, lacking DNA. The listing records 70,000 to 100,000 distinct CDR3 sequences. This CDR3 contains 17 residues. Germline-derived CDR1 and CDR2 are MGHRA and YSYEKL. Turning to this clonotype: Its antigen is unidentified.

The V gene is TRBV4-1, the J gene TRBJ1-2. Specimen: naive CXCR3- CD8+ T cells from blood. The subset was: CD45RO-CCR7+CD27+CD95- naive CD8+ T cells lacking CXCR3 (TNR3-). This sequence was found in a human donor in good health. Some clones in this sample may be carry-over from other donors' samples. The CDR3 sequence: CASSQGPQETPNYGYTF.